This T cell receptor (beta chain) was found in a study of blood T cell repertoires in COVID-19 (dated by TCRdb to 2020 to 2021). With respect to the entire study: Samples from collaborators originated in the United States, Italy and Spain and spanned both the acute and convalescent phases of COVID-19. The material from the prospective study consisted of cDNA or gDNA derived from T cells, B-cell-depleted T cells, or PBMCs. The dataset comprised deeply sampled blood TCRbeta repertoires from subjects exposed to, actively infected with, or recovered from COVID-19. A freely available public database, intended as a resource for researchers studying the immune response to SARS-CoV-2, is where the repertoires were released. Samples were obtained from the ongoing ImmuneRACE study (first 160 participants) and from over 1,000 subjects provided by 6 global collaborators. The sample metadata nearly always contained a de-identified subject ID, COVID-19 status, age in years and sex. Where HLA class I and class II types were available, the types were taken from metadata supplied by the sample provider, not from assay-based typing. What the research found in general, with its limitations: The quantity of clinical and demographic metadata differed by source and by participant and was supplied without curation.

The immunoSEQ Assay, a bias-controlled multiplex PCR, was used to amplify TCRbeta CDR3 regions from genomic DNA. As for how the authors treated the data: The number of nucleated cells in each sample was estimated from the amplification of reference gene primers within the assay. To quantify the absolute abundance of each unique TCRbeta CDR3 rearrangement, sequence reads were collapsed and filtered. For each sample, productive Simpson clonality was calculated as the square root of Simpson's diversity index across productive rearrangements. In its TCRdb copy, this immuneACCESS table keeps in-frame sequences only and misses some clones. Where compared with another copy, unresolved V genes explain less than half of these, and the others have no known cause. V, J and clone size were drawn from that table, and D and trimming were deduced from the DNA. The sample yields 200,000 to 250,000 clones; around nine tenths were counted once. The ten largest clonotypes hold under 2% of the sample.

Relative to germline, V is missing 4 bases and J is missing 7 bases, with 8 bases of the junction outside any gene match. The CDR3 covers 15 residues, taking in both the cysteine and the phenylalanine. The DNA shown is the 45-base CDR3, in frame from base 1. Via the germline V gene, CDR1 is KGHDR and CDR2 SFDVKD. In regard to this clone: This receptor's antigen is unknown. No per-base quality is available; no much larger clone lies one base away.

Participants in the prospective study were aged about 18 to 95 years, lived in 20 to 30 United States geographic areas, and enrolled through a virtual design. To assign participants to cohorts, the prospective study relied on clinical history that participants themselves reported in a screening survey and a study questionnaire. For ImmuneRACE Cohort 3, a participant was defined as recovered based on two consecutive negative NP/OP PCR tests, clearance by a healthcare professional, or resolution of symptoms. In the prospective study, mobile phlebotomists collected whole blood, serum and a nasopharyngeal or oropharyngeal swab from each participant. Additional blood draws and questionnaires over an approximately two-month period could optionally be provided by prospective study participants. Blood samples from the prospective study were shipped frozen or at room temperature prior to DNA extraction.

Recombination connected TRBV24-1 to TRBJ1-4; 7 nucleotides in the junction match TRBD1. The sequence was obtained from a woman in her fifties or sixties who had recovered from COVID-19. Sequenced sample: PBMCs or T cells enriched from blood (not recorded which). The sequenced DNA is TGTGCCACCAGTGAGGGTGAAGGGGGCGTTGAAAAACTGTTTTTT. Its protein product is CATSEGEGGVEKLFF.